These 14 T cell receptor beta chains were sequenced from one sample in a study of CD8+CD57+ T cells in acquired aplastic anemia. Template material for TCR beta VDJ and CDR3 profiling consisted of genomic DNA. TCRdb reprocessed the reads with MiXCR, giving one entry per CDR3 protein. This sample has fewer than 200,000 distinct CDR3 sequences, with under 75% found just once. Sequenced: sorted CD4+, CD8+, or CD8+CD57+ T cells (not recorded which) from PBMCs. The receptor set was obtained from a human donor in good health.

This chain joins TRBV12-3 or TRBV12-4 and TRBJ2-3, with D maybe TRBD1 (6 bases). The V gene lost 6 bases and the J gene lost 2 bases, with 12 bases spanning the gap. The CDR3 runs 14 residues. The CDR3: CASSPRGHTDTQYF. CDR3 in DNA: TGTGCCAGCAGCCCCAGGGGCCACACAGATACGCAGTATTTT.

V gene TRBV7-3 combines with J gene TRBJ2-2; D might be TRBD1 (5 bases). Trimming left V 5 bases short and J 7 bases short, with 14 bases between. Per germline, CDR1 SGHTA and CDR2 FQGTGA. The CDR3 sequence is 14 residues long. CDR3 protein: CASSPQASSGELFF. CDR3 DNA sequence: TGTGCCAGCAGCCCACAGGCGAGTAGCGGGGAGCTGTTTTTT.

This clonotype was seen at least ten times. The chain has TRBV20-1 and TRBJ2-5, with D perhaps assigned TRBD1 or TRBD2 (6 bases each). V was shortened by 3 bases and J by 7 bases, with 9 bases between the two germline ends. This CDR3 is built from 11 residues. Germline loops: CDR1 DFQATT, CDR2 SNEGSKA (reference sequence). The CDR3 is CSASEGGTQYF. CDR3 DNA sequence: TGCAGTGCTAGTGAGGGGGGGACCCAGTACTTC.

The rearrangement links TRBV29-1 to TRBJ2-7, with D perhaps TRBD2 (7 bases). Germline V gives CDR1 SQVTM, CDR2 ANQGSEA. V dropped 4 bases and J dropped 0 bases, with 13 bases sitting between them. This CDR3 region has 14 residues. The CDR3 region is CSVAGGGSSYEQYF. CDR3 nucleotides: TGCAGCGTTGCGGGGGGCGGTAGCTCCTACGAGCAGTACTTC.

This chain joins TRBV7-2 and TRBJ2-7, with 8 positions matching TRBD2. This CDR3 region has 15 residues. Germline V lookup: CDR1 SGHTA, CDR2 FQGNSA. V lost 5 bases to trimming and J lost 0 bases; unmatched junction nucleotides: 6. Here the CDR3 DNA reads TGTGCCAGCAGCCTGACAGCGGGAGTCTCCTACGAGCAGTACTTC. This codes for CASSLTAGVSYEQYF.

There are a few counts of this clonotype. The DNA of the CDR3 is TGTGCCAGCAGCGTAACCGGGACGGAAAATTCACCCCTCCACTTT. As protein: CASSVTGTENSPLHF. The chain combines TRBV9 with TRBJ1-6, with D tentatively TRBD1 (5 bases). V dropped 1 base and J dropped 7 bases, with 12 bases sitting between them. The CDR3 runs to 15 residues. Germline values: CDR1 SGDLS, CDR2 YYNGEE. Full variable domain (remainder filled in from reference TRBV9 and TRBJ1-6): DSGVTQTPKHLITATGQRVTLRCSPRSGDLSVYWYQQSLDQGLQFLIQYYNGEERAKGNILERFSAQQFPDLHSELNLSSLELGDSALYFCASSVTGTENSPLHFGNGTRLTVT.

The table lists this clonotype with many counts. V is TRBV12-3 or TRBV12-4 and J is TRBJ2-1; TRBD1 might be the D (5 bases). This CDR3 has 12 amino acids. V was cut by 8 bases and J by 8 bases, with 13 bases left in between. CDR3 sequence reads: CASVQGRDEQFF. The CDR3 nucleotides are TGTGCCAGCGTGCAGGGCCGGGATGAGCAGTTCTTC.

This clonotype was observed at least ten times. This sequence joins TRBV7-9 and TRBJ2-1; D remains ambiguous. The CDR3 runs to 12 residues. V was clipped by 5 bases and J by 9 bases, with 11 bases between them. From germline, CDR1 is SEHNR and CDR2 FQNEAQ (reference sequence). The CDR3 protein is CASSAGNLEQFF. For the CDR3, the DNA is TGTGCCAGCAGCGCCGGAAACCTTGAGCAGTTCTTC.

The gene calls are TRBV20-1 and TRBJ2-7; tentative D call: TRBD1 (5 bases). Between the trimmed V and J ends, which lost 2 bases and 0 bases, there was a span of 20 bases. The CDR3 runs to 17 residues. The germline V gene has CDR1 DFQATT and CDR2 SNEGSKA (reference sequence). The CDR3 bases are TGCAGTGCTAGACTTCCCAGCTTTCAAAGGGGCTCCTACGAGCAGTACTTC. This translates into CSARLPSFQRGSYEQYF.

This sequence joins TRBV24-1 and TRBJ1-6; D unresolved. The V gene's germline CDR1 is KGHDR and CDR2 SFDVKD. The CDR3 totals 14 residues. Trimming removed 2 bases from V and 7 bases from J, with 8 bases in between. The CDR3 DNA reads as TGTGCCACCAGTGATTCTGGCCGAAATTCACCCCTCCACTTT. The encoded protein is CATSDSGRNSPLHF.

The chain couples TRBV24-1 to TRBJ1-2; a possible D gene is TRBD1 (6 bases). This CDR3 has 13 amino acids. Between the trimmed V and J ends, which lost 9 bases and 4 bases, there was a span of 14 bases. The germline gives CDR1 KGHDR, CDR2 SFDVKD. CDR3 DNA: TGTGCCACCGAGGGGGGGTACGGCTATGGCTACACCTTC. Translation: CATEGGYGYGYTF.

The chain recombines TRBV24-1 with TRBJ2-1; TRBD1 might be the D (5 bases). V was clipped by 5 bases and J by 2 bases, with 12 bases between them. This CDR3 comprises 15 residues. Germline lookup yields CDR1 KGHDR and CDR2 SFDVKD. The CDR3 protein is CATSVGRVPYNEQFF. The CDR3 coding sequence is TGTGCCACCAGTGTAGGCAGGGTACCCTACAATGAGCAGTTCTTC.

The J gene is TRBJ2-1, the V gene TRBV20-1, with a tentative D call TRBD2 (7 bases). The germline V gene has CDR1 DFQATT and CDR2 SNEGSKA (reference sequence). CDR3 length: 15 residues. Trimming left V 6 bases short and J 2 bases short, with 17 bases between. The CDR3 protein is CSAPRGGAAYNEQFF. DNA of the CDR3: TGCAGTGCCCCGAGGGGGGGGGCCGCCTACAATGAGCAGTTCTTC.

The table lists this clonotype with a few counts. Being one base from a much bigger clone, this may be a read error. The genes are TRBV7-9 and TRBJ2-1, with D tentatively TRBD1 (5 bases). V lost 1 base and J 8 bases, leaving 9 bases between the germline ends. Per germline, CDR1 SEHNR and CDR2 FQNEAQ (reference sequence). The CDR3 contains 13 residues. The DNA for the CDR3 is TGTGCCAGCAGCTTAGACAGGAGCGATGAGCAGTTCTTC. As protein: CASSLDRSDEQFF.